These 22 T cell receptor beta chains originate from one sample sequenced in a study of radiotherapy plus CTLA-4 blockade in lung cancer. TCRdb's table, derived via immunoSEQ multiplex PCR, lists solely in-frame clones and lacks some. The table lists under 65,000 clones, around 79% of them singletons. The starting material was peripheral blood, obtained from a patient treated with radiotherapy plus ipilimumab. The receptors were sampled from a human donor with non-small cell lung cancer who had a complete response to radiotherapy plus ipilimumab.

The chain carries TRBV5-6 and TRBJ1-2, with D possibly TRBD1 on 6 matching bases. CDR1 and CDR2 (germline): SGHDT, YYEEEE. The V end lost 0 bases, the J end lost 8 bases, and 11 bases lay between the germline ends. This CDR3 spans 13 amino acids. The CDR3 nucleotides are TGTGCCAGCAGCTTGGCCGGGACATCGGGCTACACCTTC. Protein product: CASSLAGTSGYTF. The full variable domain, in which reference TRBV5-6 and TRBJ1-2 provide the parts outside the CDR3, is DAGVTQSPTHLIKTRGQQVTLRCSPKSGHDTVSWYQQALGQGPQFIFQYYEEEERQRGNFPDRFSGHQFPNYSSELNVNALLLGDSALYLCASSLAGTSGYTFGSGTRLTVV.

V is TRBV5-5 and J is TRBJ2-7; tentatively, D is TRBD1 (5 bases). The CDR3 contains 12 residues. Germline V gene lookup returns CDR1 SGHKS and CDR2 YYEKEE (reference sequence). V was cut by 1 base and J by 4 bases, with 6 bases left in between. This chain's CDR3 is CASSLTGYEQYF. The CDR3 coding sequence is TGTGCCAGCAGCTTGACAGGTTACGAGCAGTACTTC.

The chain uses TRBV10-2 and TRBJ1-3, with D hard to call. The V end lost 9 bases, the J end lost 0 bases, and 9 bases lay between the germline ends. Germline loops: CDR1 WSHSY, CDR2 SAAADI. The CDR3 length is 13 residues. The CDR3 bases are TGCGCCAGTCAATCCAGCTCTGGAAACACCATATATTTT. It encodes CASQSSSGNTIYF.

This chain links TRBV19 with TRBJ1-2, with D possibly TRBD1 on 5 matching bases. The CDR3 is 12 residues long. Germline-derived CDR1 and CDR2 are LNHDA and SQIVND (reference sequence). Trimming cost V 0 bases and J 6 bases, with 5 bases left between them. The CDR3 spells CASSIDRDGYTF. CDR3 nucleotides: TGTGCCAGTAGTATAGACAGGGATGGCTACACCTTC.

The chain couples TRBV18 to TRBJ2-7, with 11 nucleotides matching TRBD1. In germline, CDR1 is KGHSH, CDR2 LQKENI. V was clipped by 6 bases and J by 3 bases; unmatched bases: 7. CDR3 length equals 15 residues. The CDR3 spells CASSKGQGAVYEQYF. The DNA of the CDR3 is TGTGCCAGCTCCAAAGGACAGGGGGCTGTCTACGAGCAGTACTTC.

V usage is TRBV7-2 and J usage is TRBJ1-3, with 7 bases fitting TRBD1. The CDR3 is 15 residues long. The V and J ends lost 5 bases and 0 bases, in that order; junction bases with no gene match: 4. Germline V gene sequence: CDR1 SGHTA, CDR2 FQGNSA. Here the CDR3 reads CASSRQGTSGNTIYF. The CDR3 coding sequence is TGTGCCAGCAGCCGACAGGGAACCTCTGGAAACACCATATATTTT. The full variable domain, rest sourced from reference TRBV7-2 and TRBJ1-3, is GAGVSQSPSNKVTEKGKDVELRCDPISGHTALYWYRQSLGQGLEFLIYFQGNSAPDKSGLPSDRFSAERTGGSVSTLTIQRTQQEDSAVYLCASSRQGTSGNTIYFGEGSWLTVV.

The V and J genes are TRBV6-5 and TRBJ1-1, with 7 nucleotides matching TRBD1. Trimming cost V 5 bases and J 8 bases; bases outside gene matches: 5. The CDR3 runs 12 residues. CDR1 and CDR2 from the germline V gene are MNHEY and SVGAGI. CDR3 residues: CASSNRDSEAFF. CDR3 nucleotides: TGTGCCAGCAGTAACCGGGACAGCGAAGCTTTCTTT.

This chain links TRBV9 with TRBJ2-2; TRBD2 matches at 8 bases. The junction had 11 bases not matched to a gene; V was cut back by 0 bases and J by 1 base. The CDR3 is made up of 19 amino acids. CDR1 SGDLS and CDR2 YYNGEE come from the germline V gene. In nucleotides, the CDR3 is TGTGCCAGCAGCGTAGCTGGTAGCGGGAACCCGGGGAACACCGGGGAGCTGTTTTTT. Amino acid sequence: CASSVAGSGNPGNTGELFF.

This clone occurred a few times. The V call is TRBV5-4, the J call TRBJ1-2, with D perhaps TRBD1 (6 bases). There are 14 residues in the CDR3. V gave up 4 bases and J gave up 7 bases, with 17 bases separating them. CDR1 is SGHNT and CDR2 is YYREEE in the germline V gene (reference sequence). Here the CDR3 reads CASSPTPQGGGYTF. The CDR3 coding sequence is TGTGCCAGCAGCCCGACCCCCCAAGGGGGTGGCTACACCTTC.

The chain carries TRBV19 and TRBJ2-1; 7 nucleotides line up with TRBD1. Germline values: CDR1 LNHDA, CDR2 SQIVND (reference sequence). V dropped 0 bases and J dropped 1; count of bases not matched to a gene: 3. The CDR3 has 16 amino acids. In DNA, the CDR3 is TGTGCCAGTAGTATAGAGCCGGGACAGTCCTACAATGAGCAGTTCTTC. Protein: CASSIEPGQSYNEQFF.

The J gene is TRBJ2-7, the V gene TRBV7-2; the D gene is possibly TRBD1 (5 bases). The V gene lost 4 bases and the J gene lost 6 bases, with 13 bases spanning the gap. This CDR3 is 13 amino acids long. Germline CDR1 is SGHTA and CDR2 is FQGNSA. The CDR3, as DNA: TGTGCCAGCAGCTCAGGGAACCTCCCCGAGCAGTACGTC. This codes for CASSSGNLPEQYV.

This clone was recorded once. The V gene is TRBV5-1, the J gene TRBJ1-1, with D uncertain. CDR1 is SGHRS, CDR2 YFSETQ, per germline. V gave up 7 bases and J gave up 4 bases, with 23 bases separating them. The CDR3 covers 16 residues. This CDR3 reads CASGGDSEPLSTEAFF. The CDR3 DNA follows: TGCGCCAGCGGCGGGGATTCCGAACCTTTGAGCACTGAAGCTTTCTTT.

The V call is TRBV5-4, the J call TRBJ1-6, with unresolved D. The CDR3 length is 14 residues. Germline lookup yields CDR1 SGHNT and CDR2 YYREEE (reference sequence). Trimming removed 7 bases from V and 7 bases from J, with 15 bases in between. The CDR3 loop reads CASARLGRNSPLHF. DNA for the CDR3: TGTGCCAGCGCGCGGTTGGGGAGGAATTCACCCCTCCACTTT.

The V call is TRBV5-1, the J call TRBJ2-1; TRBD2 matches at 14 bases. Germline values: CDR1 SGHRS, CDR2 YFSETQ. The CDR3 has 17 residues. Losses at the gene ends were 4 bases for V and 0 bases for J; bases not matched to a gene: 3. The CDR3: CASSGTSGRSSYNEQFF. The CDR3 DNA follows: TGCGCCAGCAGCGGGACTAGCGGGAGAAGCTCCTACAATGAGCAGTTCTTC. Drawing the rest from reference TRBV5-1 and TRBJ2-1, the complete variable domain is KAGVTQTPRYLIKTRGQQVTLSCSPISGHRSVSWYQQTPGQGLQFLFEYFSETQRNKGNFPGRFSGRQFSNSRSEMNVSTLELGDSALYLCASSGTSGRSSYNEQFFGPGTRLTVL.

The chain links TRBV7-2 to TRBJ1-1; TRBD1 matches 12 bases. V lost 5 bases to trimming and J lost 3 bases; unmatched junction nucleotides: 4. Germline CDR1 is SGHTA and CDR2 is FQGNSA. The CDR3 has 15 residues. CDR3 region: CASSGRDRGHTEAFF. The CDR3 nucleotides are TGTGCCAGCAGCGGTAGGGACAGGGGGCACACTGAAGCTTTCTTT.

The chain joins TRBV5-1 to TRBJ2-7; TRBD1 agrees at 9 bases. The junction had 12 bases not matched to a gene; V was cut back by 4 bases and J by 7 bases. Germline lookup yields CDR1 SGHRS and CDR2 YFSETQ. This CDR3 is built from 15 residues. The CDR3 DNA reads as TGCGCCAGCAGCCCGACCCCGGGGACAGGGAGGGAGCAGTACTTC. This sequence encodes CASSPTPGTGREQYF.

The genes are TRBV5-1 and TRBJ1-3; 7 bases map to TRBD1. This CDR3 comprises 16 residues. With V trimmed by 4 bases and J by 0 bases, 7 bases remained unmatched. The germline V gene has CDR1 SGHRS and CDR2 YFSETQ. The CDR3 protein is CASSRQGQSSGNTIYF. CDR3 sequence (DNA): TGCGCCAGCAGCCGACAGGGACAGAGCTCTGGAAACACCATATATTTT.

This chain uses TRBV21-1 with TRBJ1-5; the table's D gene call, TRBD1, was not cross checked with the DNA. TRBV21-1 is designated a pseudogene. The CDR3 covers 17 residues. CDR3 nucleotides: TGTGCCAGCAGCAAAGCGAGGACAGACTATAGCAATCAGCCCCAGCATTTT. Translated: CASSKARTDYSNQPQHF.

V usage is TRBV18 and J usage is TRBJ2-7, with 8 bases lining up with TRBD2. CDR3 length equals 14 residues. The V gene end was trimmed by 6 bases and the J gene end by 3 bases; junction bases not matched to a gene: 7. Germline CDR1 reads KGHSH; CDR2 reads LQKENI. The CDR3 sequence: CASSPGGDNYEQYF. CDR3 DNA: TGTGCCAGCTCCCCCGGGGGGGATAACTACGAGCAGTACTTC.

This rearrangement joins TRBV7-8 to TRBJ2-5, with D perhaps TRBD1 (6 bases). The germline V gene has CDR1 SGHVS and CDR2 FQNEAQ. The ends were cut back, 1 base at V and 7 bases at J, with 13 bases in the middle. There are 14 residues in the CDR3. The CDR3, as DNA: TGTGCCAGCAGCTTAGACAGGGTTCAGGGGACCCAGTACTTC. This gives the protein CASSLDRVQGTQYF.

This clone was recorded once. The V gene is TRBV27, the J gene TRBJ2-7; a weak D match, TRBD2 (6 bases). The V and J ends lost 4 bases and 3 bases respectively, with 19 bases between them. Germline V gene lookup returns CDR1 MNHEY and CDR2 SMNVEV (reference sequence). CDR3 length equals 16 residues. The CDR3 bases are TGTGCCAGCAGTTCAGTTCGGGGAGGCCCTGGCTACGAGCAGTACGTC. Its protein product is CASSSVRGGPGYEQYV.

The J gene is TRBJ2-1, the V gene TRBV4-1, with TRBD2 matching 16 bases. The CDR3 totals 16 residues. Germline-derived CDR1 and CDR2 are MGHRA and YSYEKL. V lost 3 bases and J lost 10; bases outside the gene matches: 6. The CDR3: CASSQGLAGGVREQFF. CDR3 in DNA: TGCGCCAGCAGCCAGGGACTAGCGGGAGGGGTTCGGGAGCAGTTCTTC.